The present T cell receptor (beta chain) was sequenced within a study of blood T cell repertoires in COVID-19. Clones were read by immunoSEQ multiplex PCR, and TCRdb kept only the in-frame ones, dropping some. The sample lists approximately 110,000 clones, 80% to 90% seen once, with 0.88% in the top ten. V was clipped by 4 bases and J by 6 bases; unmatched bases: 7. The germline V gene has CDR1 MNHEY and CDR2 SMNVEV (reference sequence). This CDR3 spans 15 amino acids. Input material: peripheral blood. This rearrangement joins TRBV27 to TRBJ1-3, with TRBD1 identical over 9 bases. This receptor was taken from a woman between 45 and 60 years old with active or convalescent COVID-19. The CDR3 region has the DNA TGTGCCAGCAGTTCGGGGGACAGGGAGGTAAACACCATATATTTT. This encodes CASSSGDREVNTIYF.